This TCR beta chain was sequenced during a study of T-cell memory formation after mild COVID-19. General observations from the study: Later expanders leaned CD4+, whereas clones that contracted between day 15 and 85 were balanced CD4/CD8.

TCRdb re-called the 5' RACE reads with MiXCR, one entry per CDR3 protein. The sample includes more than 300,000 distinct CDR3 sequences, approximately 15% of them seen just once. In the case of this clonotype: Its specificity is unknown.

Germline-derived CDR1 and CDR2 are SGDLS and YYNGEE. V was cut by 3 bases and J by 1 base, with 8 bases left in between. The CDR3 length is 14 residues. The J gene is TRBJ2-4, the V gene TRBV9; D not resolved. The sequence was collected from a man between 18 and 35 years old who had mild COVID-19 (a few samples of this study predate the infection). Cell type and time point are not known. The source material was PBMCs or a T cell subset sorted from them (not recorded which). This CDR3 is CASSAEEAKNIQYF. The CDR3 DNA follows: TGTGCCAGCAGCGCCGAGGAGGCCAAAAACATTCAGTACTTC.